The T cell receptor (beta chain) described here comes from a study of T cells after yellow fever vaccination. Whole-study context: The fractions with low cell numbers were processed using SMART-Seq v4 Ultra Low Input. General observations from the study: Contaminating bulk clonotypes could be abundant in FACS-sorted repertoires. Some clonotypes, a small share, were shared between CD4 and CD8 compartments.

Notes on this clonotype: What it binds is not known.

TCRdb processed the 5' RACE reads anew with MiXCR; each CDR3 protein has one entry. The sample includes about 320,000 distinct CDR3 sequences, roughly an eighth of them seen just once. Germline V gene lookup returns CDR1 ENHRY and CDR2 SYGVKD. This CDR3 spans 16 amino acids. With V trimmed by 3 bases and J by 2 bases, 6 bases remained unmatched. This TCR was sampled from a man younger than 35 who received the YFV17D yellow fever vaccine. This specimen was CD4+ T cells sorted from PBMCs, taken 15 days after the yellow fever booster vaccination. The chain is built from TRBV10-3 and TRBJ2-3, with 9 bases lining up with TRBD2. CDR3 residues: CAISEPAGGNTDTQYF. CDR3 nucleotides: TGTGCCATCAGTGAACCAGCGGGGGGAAACACAGATACGCAGTATTTT.